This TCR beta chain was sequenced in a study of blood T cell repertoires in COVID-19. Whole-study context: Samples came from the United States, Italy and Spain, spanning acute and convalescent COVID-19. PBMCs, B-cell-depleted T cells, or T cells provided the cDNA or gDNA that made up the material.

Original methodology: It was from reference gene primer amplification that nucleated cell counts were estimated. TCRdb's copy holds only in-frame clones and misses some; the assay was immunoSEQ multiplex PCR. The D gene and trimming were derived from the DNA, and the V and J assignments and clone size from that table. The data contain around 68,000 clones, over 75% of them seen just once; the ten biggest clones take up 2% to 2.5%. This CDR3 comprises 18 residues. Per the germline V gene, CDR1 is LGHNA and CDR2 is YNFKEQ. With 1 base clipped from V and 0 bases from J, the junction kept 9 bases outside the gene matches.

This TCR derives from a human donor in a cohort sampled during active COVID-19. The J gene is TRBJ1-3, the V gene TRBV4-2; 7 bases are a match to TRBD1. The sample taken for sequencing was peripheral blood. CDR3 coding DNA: TGTGCCAGCAGCCAAGCCTTTGGGACAGCGGGCTCTGGAAACACCATATATTTT. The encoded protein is CASSQAFGTAGSGNTIYF.